The clone carrying this T cell receptor beta chain was picked up many times. This record comes from a study of neurological immune-mediated disorders. In Maryland, USA, blood bank volunteers were the healthy controls. The CDR3 is 17 amino acids. Trimming shortened V by 2 bases and J by 0 bases, and 15 bases separated the two germline ends. Germline-derived CDR1 and CDR2 are SNHLY and FYNNEI. Every sequencing run generated in excess of 180 million TCR-beta sequences. These sequences covered 15-18 subjects. TCRdb reprocessed the 5' RACE reads via MiXCR and lists one record per CDR3 protein. The table shows around 28,000 distinct CDR3 sequences, with under 7% occurring only once.

The V gene is TRBV2, the J gene TRBJ2-3; unclear D gene. This clonotype was obtained from a woman aged 45-59 years in good health. Sequenced: PBMCs. The CDR3, as DNA: TGTGCCAGCAGTGAACGGCAGCCATCCTTCAGCACAGATACGCAGTATTTT. Residues: CASSERQPSFSTDTQYF. Together with reference TRBV2 and TRBJ2-3, the CDR3 gives the full variable domain: EPEVTQTPSHQVTQMGQEVILRCVPISNHLYFYWYRQILGQKVEFLVSFYNNEISEKSEIFDDQFSVERPDGSNFTLKIRSTKLEDSAMYFCASSERQPSFSTDTQYFGPGTRLTVL.